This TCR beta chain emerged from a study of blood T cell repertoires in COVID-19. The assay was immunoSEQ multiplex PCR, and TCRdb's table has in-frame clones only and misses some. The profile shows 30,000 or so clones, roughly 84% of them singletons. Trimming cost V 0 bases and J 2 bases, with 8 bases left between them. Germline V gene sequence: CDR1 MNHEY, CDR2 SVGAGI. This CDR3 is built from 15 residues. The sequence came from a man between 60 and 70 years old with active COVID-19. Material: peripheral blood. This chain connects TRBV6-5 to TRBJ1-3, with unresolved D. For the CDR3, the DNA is TGTGCCAGCAGTTACTCGGCCGGGACTGGAAACACCATATATTTT. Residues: CASSYSAGTGNTIYF.